The 14 T cell receptor beta chains reported below all come from one sample, sequenced in a study of Ad26.COV2.S vaccination and SARS-CoV-2 variants. TCRdb keeps only in-frame clones here, not all; method: immunoSEQ multiplex PCR. Among around 250,000 clones listed, roughly 86% were seen once. Treatment reported: 15 to 20 received Ad26.COV2.S at low or high dose, single or two shots; about 5 received placebo; per-sample allocation not given. The study sampled participants on day 63 after the first vaccine or placebo injection. Specimen: peripheral blood, collected in a trial of Ad26.COV2.S vaccine versus placebo. The receptors were sampled from a person aged 18 to 59 who received the Ad26.COV2.S COVID-19 vaccine or a placebo.

The rearrangement links TRBV6-2 or TRBV6-3 to TRBJ2-5; TRBD2 might be the D (7 bases). This CDR3 is 16 amino acids long. Per the germline V gene, CDR1 is MNHEY and CDR2 is SVGEGT. The V end was cut by 1 base, the J end by 3 bases, with 15 bases between. The CDR3 nucleotides read TGTGCCAGCAGTTACTTCTCGGGGGGCGTTGAAGAGACCCAGTACTTC. Its protein product is CASSYFSGGVEETQYF.

The chain uses TRBV2 and TRBJ1-5; 7 bases are shared with TRBD1. CDR1 is SNHLY, CDR2 FYNNEI, per germline. The ends lost 5 bases at V and 6 bases at J; junction bases unmatched: 7. The CDR3 loop spans 14 amino acids. The CDR3 protein is CASSIIGGTQPQHF. CDR3 nucleotides: TGTGCCAGCAGTATAATAGGGGGCACTCAGCCCCAGCATTTT.

For this clone: Compared with germline, one end of the junction differs, possibly owing to a read error. J is TRBJ1-2 and V is TRBV19; D is unclear. Germline CDR1 and CDR2: LNHDA and SQIVND (reference sequence). This CDR3 has 15 residues. CDR3 sequence reads: CASSIIMSINDGYTF. The DNA for the CDR3 is TGTGCCAGTAGTATTATTATGAGCATTAACGATGGCTACACCTTC.

J is TRBJ2-1 and V is TRBV2; no clear D. CDR1 is SNHLY, CDR2 FYNNEI, per germline. This CDR3 region has 15 residues. Trimming left V 3 bases short and J 3 bases short, with 12 bases between. The CDR3 DNA is TGTGCCAGCAGTGAGCAAACCCTCATCTACAATGAGCAGTTCTTC. Protein product: CASSEQTLIYNEQFF.

The rearrangement joins TRBV6-5 to TRBJ2-7; D is perhaps TRBD2 (6 bases). The CDR3 runs 14 residues. Germline V gives CDR1 MNHEY, CDR2 SVGAGI. Trimming took 0 bases from V and 3 from J, leaving 9 bases between them. The CDR3 bases are TGTGCCAGCAGTTACTCGAGCGGGCTCTACGAGCAGTACTTC. Amino acid sequence: CASSYSSGLYEQYF.

V is TRBV7-2 and J is TRBJ2-7; tentatively, D is TRBD2 (7 bases). The V gene lost 1 base and the J gene lost 7 bases, with 14 bases spanning the gap. Germline CDR1 is SGHTA and CDR2 is FQGNSA. The CDR3 consists of 14 residues. CDR3 sequence reads: CASSLVSGGREQYF. CDR3 nucleotide sequence: TGTGCCAGCAGCTTAGTTTCGGGGGGCAGGGAGCAGTACTTC.

This clone is a singleton in its sample. V is TRBV10-1 and J is TRBJ1-2, with 8 bases matching TRBD1. CDR1 and CDR2 (germline): WNHNN, SYGVQD (reference sequence). V was clipped by 8 bases and J by 4 bases; unmatched bases: 12. The CDR3 runs 15 residues. In nucleotides, the CDR3 is TGCGCCAGCCGCCGACAGGGGACCTTTTCCTATGGCTACACCTTC. This gives the protein CASRRQGTFSYGYTF.

This clone has only one observation. The chain uses TRBV10-3 and TRBJ2-2; 9 bases agree with TRBD1. The V segment lost 7 bases and the J segment 4 bases; nucleotides outside the gene matches: 4. Germline V gives CDR1 ENHRY, CDR2 SYGVKD. This CDR3 comprises 14 residues. Written as DNA, the CDR3 is TGTGCCATCAATCCGGGACAGGGCACCGGGGAGCTGTTTTTT. Protein: CAINPGQGTGELFF.

The CDR3 loop reads CASSLGARGLGETQYF. The CDR3 DNA sequence: TGTGCCAGCAGCTTAGGAGCCAGGGGGCTAGGTGAGACCCAGTACTTC. J is TRBJ2-5 and V is TRBV11-2; 8 bases agree with TRBD1. CDR1 and CDR2 (germline): SGHAT, FQNNGV. V lost 1 base to trimming and J lost 5 bases; unmatched junction nucleotides: 9. CDR3 length equals 16 residues.

This clone has a single count. This chain links TRBV6-6 with TRBJ2-7; D is uncertain. The CDR3 spans 15 residues. With 5 bases removed from V and 0 bases from J, the gap between germline ends came to 14 bases. Germline V lookup: CDR1 MNHNY, CDR2 SVGAGI (reference sequence). In DNA form, the CDR3 reads TGTGCCAGCAGTCCATACCAGTCATCCTCCTACGAGCAGTACTTC. Translated, it gives CASSPYQSSSYEQYF.

The rearrangement links TRBV5-1 to TRBJ2-5, with 15 bases that match TRBD2. Germline CDR1 reads SGHRS; CDR2 reads YFSETQ. V shed 4 bases, J shed 5 bases, and the junction held 9 bases outside the gene matches. The CDR3 length is 17 residues. The CDR3 loop reads CASSTGTSGGPGETQYF. The CDR3 coding sequence is TGCGCCAGCAGCACCGGGACTAGCGGGGGGCCGGGGGAGACCCAGTACTTC.

V and J are TRBV18 and TRBJ1-2, with D hard to call. The CDR3 loop spans 12 amino acids. The V gene lost 3 bases and the J gene lost 8 bases, with 10 bases spanning the gap. CDR1 and CDR2 (germline): KGHSH, LQKENI. The CDR3 DNA is TGTGCCAGCTCACCGGTGGAGGACGGCTACACCTTC. Its protein is CASSPVEDGYTF.

The V call is TRBV2, the J call TRBJ1-1, with a weak D call TRBD1 (5 bases). Germline V gene sequence: CDR1 SNHLY, CDR2 FYNNEI. Trimming shortened V by 3 bases and J by 4 bases, and 9 bases separated the two germline ends. There are 13 residues in the CDR3. CDR3 DNA sequence: TGTGCCAGCAGTGAGGGCGGGGGCACTGAAGCTTTCTTT. Protein product: CASSEGGGTEAFF.

This chain links TRBV6-1 with TRBJ1-2; 12 bases are shared with TRBD1. After removal of 2 bases from V and 2 bases from J, the junction contained 9 bases not matched to a gene. The CDR3 sequence is 18 residues long. Germline CDR1 MNHNS, CDR2 SASEGT. DNA for the CDR3: TGTGCCAGCAGTGAATCCCGGGACAGGGGGCGTTGGAACTATGGCTACACCTTC. Its translation: CASSESRDRGRWNYGYTF.